This passage covers 2 T cell receptor beta chains from one sample sequenced in a study of shared clonotypes between healthy human individuals. The method was immunoSEQ multiplex PCR; TCRdb's version includes in-frame clones alone and lacks a portion of them. Of 2.5 million or so clones in the sample, more than 80% were seen once. What was sequenced was naive CD4+ T cells sorted from blood. As to subset: CD45RA+ positively selected. The origin of the receptors is a man younger than 35 in good health.

The CDR3 reads CASSWGQWANQPQHF. CDR3 DNA sequence: TGTGCCAGCAGTTGGGGACAGTGGGCGAATCAGCCCCAGCATTTT. The rearrangement uses TRBV28 and TRBJ1-5; TRBD1 matches at 7 bases. Germline V gene sequence: CDR1 MDHEN, CDR2 SYDVKM. V trimming: 4 bases; J trimming: 4 bases; junction bases outside the gene matches: 7. The CDR3 spans 15 residues.

J is TRBJ1-4 and V is TRBV28; maybe TRBD1 (6 bases). Germline CDR1 MDHEN, CDR2 SYDVKM. The CDR3 contains 13 residues. V was cut by 7 bases and J by 4 bases, with 10 bases left in between. The CDR3 spells CASKGGGNEKLFF. In DNA form, the CDR3 reads TGTGCCAGCAAAGGGGGGGGTAATGAAAAACTGTTTTTT. Looking up the rest from reference TRBV28 and TRBJ1-4 gives the full variable domain: DVKVTQSSRYLVKRTGEKVFLECVQDMDHENMFWYRQDPGLGLRLIYFSYDVKMKEKGDIPEGYSVSREKKERFSLILESASTNQTSMYLCASKGGGNEKLFFGSGTQLSVL.